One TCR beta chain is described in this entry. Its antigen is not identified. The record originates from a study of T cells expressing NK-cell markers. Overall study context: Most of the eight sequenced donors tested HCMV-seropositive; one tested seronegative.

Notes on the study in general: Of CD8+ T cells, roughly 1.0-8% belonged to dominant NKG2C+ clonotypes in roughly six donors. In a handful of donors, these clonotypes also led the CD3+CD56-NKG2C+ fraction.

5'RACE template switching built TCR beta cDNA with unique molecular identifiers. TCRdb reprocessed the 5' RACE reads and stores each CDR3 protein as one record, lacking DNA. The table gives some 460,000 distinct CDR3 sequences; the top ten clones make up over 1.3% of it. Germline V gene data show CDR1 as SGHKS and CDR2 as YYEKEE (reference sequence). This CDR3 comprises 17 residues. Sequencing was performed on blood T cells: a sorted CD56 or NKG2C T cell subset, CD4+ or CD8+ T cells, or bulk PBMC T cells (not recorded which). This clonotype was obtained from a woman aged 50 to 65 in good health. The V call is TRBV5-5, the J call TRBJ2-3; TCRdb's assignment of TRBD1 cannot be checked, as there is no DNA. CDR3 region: CASSFVGGTRSTDTQYF.